Following are 21 T cell receptor beta chains from one sample sequenced in a study of spatial heterogeneity in lung cancer. TCRdb reprocessed the 5' RACE reads via MiXCR and lists one record per CDR3 protein. The sample comprises 42,000 or so distinct CDR3 sequences, roughly a tenth of which are singletons, and about 15% rests with the top ten. Specified time point: blood at routine non-recurrence follow-up after resection. Sequencing used PBMCs, obtained at follow-up. These receptors originate from a female donor with early-stage non-small cell lung cancer.

The V gene is TRBV7-6, the J gene TRBJ1-5; no clear D. The CDR3 is 14 residues long. V was shortened by 0 bases and J by 9 bases, with 12 bases between the two germline ends. Germline CDR1 is SGHVS and CDR2 is FNYEAQ. The chain's CDR3 is CASSLAYEGRPQHF. In nucleotides, the CDR3 is TGTGCCAGCAGCTTAGCGTACGAGGGCCGGCCCCAGCATTTT. The full variable domain, in which reference TRBV7-6 and TRBJ1-5 provide the parts outside the CDR3, is GAGVSQSPRYKVTKRGQDVALRCDPISGHVSLYWYRQALGQGPEFLTYFNYEAQQDKSGLPNDRFSAERPEGSISTLTIQRTEQRDSAMYRCASSLAYEGRPQHFGDGTRLSIL.

The chain couples TRBV18 to TRBJ2-3; D is unclear. CDR3 length: 12 amino acids. Germline values: CDR1 KGHSH, CDR2 LQKENI. V dropped 2 bases and J dropped 4 bases, with 4 bases sitting between them. CDR3 in DNA: TGTGCCAGCTCACCATCCGCAGATACGCAGTATTTT. It encodes CASSPSADTQYF.

This clonotype was seen ten or more times. An end of the junction differs from the germline gene, which may be a read error. The chain recombines TRBV29-1 with TRBJ1-2; TRBD1 might be the D (5 bases). The CDR3 consists of 11 residues. Germline V CDR1 and CDR2: SQVTM, ANQGSEA. The DNA for the CDR3 is TGCAGCGTTGAAGATCATGGGGCGCAGGGTTTT. Encoded protein: CSVEDHGAQGF.

This clonotype was detected only a few times. The DNA of the CDR3 is TGTGCCAGCAGCCAGAGAGGTCGAGGGGCAGGCGAAGAGACCCAGTACTTC. Amino acid sequence: CASSQRGRGAGEETQYF. The chain joins TRBV9 to TRBJ2-5; either TRBD1 or TRBD2 may fit D (5 bases each). Germline V CDR1 and CDR2: SGDLS, YYNGEE. Trimming shortened V by 4 bases and J by 3 bases, and 22 bases separated the two germline ends. This CDR3 region has 17 residues. Using reference TRBV9 and TRBJ2-5 for the parts outside the CDR3, the full variable domain is DSGVTQTPKHLITATGQRVTLRCSPRSGDLSVYWYQQSLDQGLQFLIQYYNGEERAKGNILERFSAQQFPDLHSELNLSSLELGDSALYFCASSQRGRGAGEETQYFGPGTRLLVL.

This sequence joins TRBV20-1 and TRBJ2-1, with TRBD1 matching 10 bases. Per germline, CDR1 DFQATT and CDR2 SNEGSKA (reference sequence). Trimming removed 1 base from V and 4 bases from J; junction bases left unmatched: 13. The CDR3 spans 18 residues. The CDR3 DNA reads as TGCAGTGCTAGAGTCCGGGACAGGGGTGTCTTTAGTTACAATGAGCAGTTCTTC. Translation: CSARVRDRGVFSYNEQFF.

V and J are TRBV30 and TRBJ2-1, with 11 bases lining up with TRBD2. The CDR3 totals 15 residues. The J segment lost 3 bases and the V segment lost 8 bases, leaving 9 bases of the junction unmatched. Looked up from germline, CDR1 is GTSNPN and CDR2 is SVGIG (reference sequence). CDR3 amino acids: CATDSGGEDYNEQFF. CDR3 nucleotide sequence: TGTGCCACCGATAGCGGGGGGGAAGACTACAATGAGCAGTTCTTC. Drawing the rest from reference TRBV30 and TRBJ2-1, the complete variable domain is SQTIHQWPATLVQPVGSPLSLECTVEGTSNPNLYWYRQAAGRGLQLLFYSVGIGQISSEVPQNLSASRPQDRQFILSSKKLLLSDSGFYLCATDSGGEDYNEQFFGPGTRLTVL.

This clonotype was counted a few times. The rearrangement joins TRBV2 to TRBJ2-1, with D possibly being TRBD2 (6 bases). Trimming took off 8 bases at V and 5 bases at J, with 16 bases between the two ends. The CDR3 loop spans 14 amino acids. From germline, CDR1 is SNHLY and CDR2 FYNNEI. DNA for the CDR3: TGTGCCAGCGGAGAGGTGACTAGGGACAATGAGCAGTTCTTC. Translated, it gives CASGEVTRDNEQFF.

The table lists this clonotype with a few counts. This sequence joins TRBV7-3 and TRBJ2-3; D might be TRBD2 (5 bases). The CDR3 is 16 amino acids. Germline V gene sequence: CDR1 SGHTA, CDR2 FQGTGA. The V end was cut by 2 bases, the J end by 0 bases, with 12 bases between. CDR3 bases: TGTGCCAGCAGCTTAGGGCCAGGAGGAAGCACAGATACGCAGTATTTT. Translating it yields CASSLGPGGSTDTQYF.

As regards this clonotype: A much larger clone sits a single nucleotide away, making a read error possible. The CDR3 does not end in the conserved phenylalanine or tryptophan, so this is likely a read error. The rearrangement links TRBV6-1 to TRBJ2-3, with D possibly matching TRBD2 (5 bases). Germline lookup yields CDR1 MNHNS and CDR2 SASEGT. Between the trimmed V and J ends, which lost 2 bases and 2 bases, there was a span of 11 bases. This CDR3 contains 15 residues. CDR3: CASSELRGVTDTQYY. CDR3 sequence (DNA): TGTGCCAGCAGTGAACTTCGGGGAGTCACAGATACGCAGTATTAT.

The chain carries TRBV14 and TRBJ1-3; D not certain. Germline V lookup: CDR1 SGHDN, CDR2 FVKESK. V shed 6 bases and J shed 0 bases, with 3 bases lying between them. This CDR3 region has 12 residues. Here the CDR3 DNA reads TGTGCCAGCAGTGGCTCTGGAAACACCATATATTTT. Its protein product is CASSGSGNTIYF.

This clonotype has at least ten counts. The chain uses TRBV28 and TRBJ1-5, with TRBD1 matching 7 bases. The CDR3 extends over 15 amino acids. The J segment lost 6 bases and the V segment lost 7 bases, leaving 12 bases of the junction unmatched. Germline CDR1 and CDR2: MDHEN and SYDVKM. CDR3 residues: CASTSTGRASQPQHF. The CDR3 region has the DNA TGTGCCAGCACCTCGACAGGGAGGGCGAGTCAGCCCCAGCATTTT.

In its sample, this clonotype was seen a few times. The chain is built from TRBV2 and TRBJ2-5, with unresolved D. V gave up 11 bases and J gave up 3 bases, with 16 bases separating them. Germline assignment: CDR1 SNHLY and CDR2 FYNNEI. The CDR3 is made up of 13 amino acids. CDR3 DNA sequence: TGTGCCTCCAGAGGAAGGAGTGAAGAGACCCAGTACTTC. Translation: CASRGRSEETQYF.

By share of the sample, this clonotype is medium-sized. The chain links TRBV7-8 to TRBJ1-1; D not resolved. Germline V gives CDR1 SGHVS, CDR2 FQNEAQ. Trimming removed 3 bases from V and 1 base from J, with 6 bases in between. The CDR3 is made up of 13 amino acids. Here the CDR3 reads CASSLYGNTEAFF. CDR3 nucleotide sequence: TGTGCCAGCAGCTTGTACGGGAACACTGAAGCTTTCTTT.

This clonotype was counted many times. V is TRBV30 and J is TRBJ2-3; TRBD2 aligns across 11 bases. V lost 3 bases, J lost 0 bases, and 14 bases stayed unmatched. The CDR3 sequence is 19 residues long. CDR1 is GTSNPN and CDR2 is SVGIG in the germline V gene (reference sequence). The CDR3 region is CAWSPLRLAGGPSTDTQYF. The CDR3 bases are TGTGCCTGGAGCCCTCTTCGCCTAGCGGGGGGCCCTAGCACAGATACGCAGTATTTT.

This clonotype was picked up many times. V usage is TRBV2 and J usage is TRBJ2-2, with 8 bases identical to TRBD1. Germline V gene data show CDR1 as SNHLY and CDR2 as FYNNEI. The CDR3 contains 17 residues. The ends lost 2 bases at V and 6 bases at J; junction bases unmatched: 11. Here the CDR3 DNA reads TGTGCCAGCAGTGAACCGTTAAGGACAGGGAGGTCCGGGGAGCTGTTTTTT. Amino acid sequence: CASSEPLRTGRSGELFF.

CDR3 nucleotide sequence: TGTGCCAGCAGCCAAGTAGGAGTCCATGGCTACACCTTC. This sequence encodes CASSQVGVHGYTF. V usage is TRBV3-1 and J usage is TRBJ1-2; D unclear. The V end lost 1 base, the J end lost 6 bases, and 9 bases lay between the germline ends. Germline CDR1 and CDR2: LGHDT and YNNKEL (reference sequence). The CDR3 spans 13 residues.

This clonotype was seen repeatedly, ten times or more. The chain is built from TRBV29-1 and TRBJ2-4, with 10 nucleotides matching TRBD2. The CDR3 extends over 13 amino acids. J gave up 7 bases and V 5 bases, and 5 bases lay outside the gene matches. The germline gives CDR1 SQVTM, CDR2 ANQGSEA. In nucleotides, the CDR3 is TGCAGCGTTCTTGCACTAGCGGGGAACATTCAGTACTTC. Its protein is CSVLALAGNIQYF.

This clonotype was recorded many times. The CDR3 spells CSAAGTHSSYEQYF. CDR3 DNA: TGCAGTGCAGCCGGGACACACAGCTCCTACGAGCAGTACTTC. The V and J genes are TRBV20-1 and TRBJ2-7, with a tentative D call TRBD1 (6 bases). The CDR3 contains 14 residues. Germline loops: CDR1 DFQATT, CDR2 SNEGSKA (reference sequence). Trimming removed 6 bases at V and 0 bases at J, with 15 bases between.

At least ten counts were recorded for this clonotype. The chain employs TRBV5-1 and TRBJ2-1; TRBD2 might be the D (6 bases). CDR1 is SGHRS, CDR2 YFSETQ, per germline. Between the trimmed V and J ends, which lost 3 bases and 1 base, there was a span of 11 bases. The CDR3 is 15 amino acids. This CDR3 is CASSSGVRSYNEQFF. The CDR3 DNA reads TGCGCCAGCAGCTCGGGAGTGAGGTCCTACAATGAGCAGTTCTTC.

This clonotype was observed many times. This sequence joins TRBV28 and TRBJ2-5; TRBD1 might be the D (5 bases). CDR1 and CDR2 from the germline V gene are MDHEN and SYDVKM. V lost 3 bases to trimming and J lost 1 base, with 6 bases between them. The CDR3 covers 13 residues. The CDR3 nucleotides are TGTGCCAGCAGTTTGGGGCTCCAAGAGACCCAGTACTTC. Its protein product is CASSLGLQETQYF. Together with reference TRBV28 and TRBJ2-5, the CDR3 gives the full variable domain: DVKVTQSSRYLVKRTGEKVFLECVQDMDHENMFWYRQDPGLGLRLIYFSYDVKMKEKGDIPEGYSVSREKKERFSLILESASTNQTSMYLCASSLGLQETQYFGPGTRLLVL.

The V and J genes are TRBV4-1 and TRBJ1-3, with D hard to call. Looked up from germline, CDR1 is MGHRA and CDR2 is YSYEKL. CDR3 length: 18 amino acids. Trimming removed 1 base at V and 4 bases at J, with 20 bases between. The CDR3 is CASSQGVLRRAAGNTIYF. DNA of the CDR3: TGCGCCAGCAGCCAAGGGGTATTACGGAGGGCGGCGGGAAACACCATATATTTT.